This entry is about one TCR beta chain. Its antigen is unknown. Clones were sequenced by immunoSEQ multiplex PCR, and TCRdb holds only the in-frame ones, with some missing. Among about 150,000 clones listed, roughly 87% were seen once. This specimen belongs to a study of T cell responses to AZD1222 COVID-19 vaccine. Whole-study findings and limits: Baseline serostatus was positive in only six AZD1222 recipients. The study sampled repertoires only after the peak T cell response. Donor demographics were predominantly white British with a female majority; clonal diversity may be underestimated.

CDR3 length: 15 residues. Germline V gives CDR1 LGHNA, CDR2 YNFKEQ. V was trimmed by 0 bases and J by 10 bases, leaving 13 bases between them. The sequence came from an adult who received the AZD1222 COVID-19 vaccine. The rearrangement joins TRBV4-2 to TRBJ1-6, with TRBD1 as a possible D gene (5 bases). Sequences were derived from peripheral blood, sampled 28 days after the second AZD1222 dose. The CDR3 sequence is CASSQDLGQNSPLHF. The CDR3, as DNA: TGTGCCAGCAGCCAAGATTTGGGGCAAAACTCACCCCTCCACTTT.